A single sample gave rise to the 29 T cell receptor beta chains below, sequenced in a study of CD8+ T cells in alopecia areata. The treatment denotes: oral pan-JAK inhibitor, 5-10 mg twice daily. Extracted RNA was reverse transcribed into cDNA, the sequencing template. TCRdb's copy holds only in-frame clones and misses some; the assay was immunoSEQ multiplex PCR. The sample has 150,000 to 250,000 clones; nearly 60% are singletons. The sequencing used CD4+ T cells sorted from blood, collected at week 24, from a patient treated with tofacitinib. The source of these receptors is a human donor with alopecia areata.

The chain recombines TRBV4-2 with TRBJ2-3; 7 bases are shared with TRBD2. Trimming cost V 3 bases and J 2 bases; bases outside gene matches: 11. This CDR3 has 17 residues. CDR1 is LGHNA, CDR2 YNFKEQ, per germline. CDR3 amino acids: CASSQGDYRIYTDTQYF. As DNA, the CDR3 is TGTGCCAGCAGCCAGGGGGACTACAGGATCTACACAGATACGCAGTATTTT.

The chain carries TRBV2 and TRBJ2-3, with D perhaps matching TRBD1 (6 bases). Germline assignment: CDR1 SNHLY and CDR2 FYNNEI. Between the trimmed V and J ends, which lost 6 bases and 2 bases, there was a span of 15 bases. The CDR3 contains 15 residues. CDR3 sequence reads: CASSPDRRYTDTQYF. The DNA of the CDR3 is TGTGCCAGCAGCCCCGACAGGAGATACACAGATACGCAGTATTTT.

The chain combines TRBV9 with TRBJ1-2; 7 positions match TRBD1. CDR1 and CDR2 from the germline V gene are SGDLS and YYNGEE. V trimming: 4 bases; J trimming: 6 bases; junction bases outside the gene matches: 12. This CDR3 has 15 residues. The CDR3 is CASSSRTGQVDGYTF. The CDR3 nucleotides read TGTGCCAGCAGCTCTCGGACAGGACAAGTTGATGGCTACACCTTC.

This sequence joins TRBV7-9 and TRBJ1-1; D is ambiguous. Germline V gene sequence: CDR1 SEHNR, CDR2 FQNEAQ (reference sequence). V was clipped by 6 bases and J by 2 bases, with 16 bases between them. The length of the CDR3 is 15 residues. CDR3 sequence reads: CASSLAEAANTEAFF. CDR3 DNA: TGTGCCAGCAGTCTAGCTGAGGCGGCAAACACTGAAGCTTTCTTT.

This clone occurred once. The J gene is TRBJ1-1, the V gene TRBV7-9; D not resolved. Trimming took off 1 base at V and 1 base at J, with 7 bases between the two ends. Looked up from germline, CDR1 is SEHNR and CDR2 is FQNEAQ (reference sequence). This CDR3 has 14 residues. The chain's CDR3 is CASSLEVANTEAFF. CDR3 sequence (DNA): TGTGCCAGCAGCTTAGAGGTAGCGAACACTGAAGCTTTCTTT.

The CDR3 region has the DNA TGTGCCAGCTCTTGGGACGGAGAGACCCAGTACTTC. Its protein product is CASSWDGETQYF. This chain joins TRBV2 and TRBJ2-5; D assignment may be TRBD1 or TRBD2 (5 bases each). The V and J ends lost 8 bases and 4 bases respectively, with 11 bases between them. Germline V gene sequence: CDR1 SNHLY, CDR2 FYNNEI. This CDR3 region has 12 residues.

This chain joins TRBV4-2 and TRBJ2-5, with D possibly matching TRBD2 (7 bases). The CDR3 length is 14 residues. The V and J ends lost 6 bases and 0 bases respectively, with 11 bases between them. Germline V gives CDR1 LGHNA, CDR2 YNFKEQ. In DNA, the CDR3 is TGTGCCAGCAGTGAGGGGGGGTACCAAGAGACCCAGTACTTC. Protein product: CASSEGGYQETQYF.

J is TRBJ2-7 and V is TRBV7-2; possibly TRBD2 for D (6 bases). The CDR3 contains 13 residues. The germline V gene encodes CDR1 SGHTA and CDR2 FQGNSA. V lost 2 bases and J 4 bases, leaving 9 bases between the germline ends. CDR3 region: CASSLSRGYEQYF. DNA for the CDR3: TGTGCCAGCAGCTTAAGCCGGGGGTACGAGCAGTACTTC.

The gene calls are TRBV27 and TRBJ2-7; D may be TRBD1 or TRBD2 (6 bases each). The germline V gene has CDR1 MNHEY and CDR2 SMNVEV (reference sequence). Trimming pared 3 bases from V and 7 bases from J, leaving 13 bases between. CDR3 length equals 13 residues. This CDR3 is CASSFAGTPEQYF. The CDR3 DNA reads as TGTGCCAGCAGTTTTGCGGGGACACCAGAGCAGTACTTC.

CDR3 amino acids: CASRETGLIYEQYF. The CDR3 DNA is TGTGCCAGCAGAGAGACAGGGTTGATCTACGAGCAGTACTTC. V usage is TRBV25-1 and J usage is TRBJ2-7; 7 bases fit TRBD1. Trimming removed 6 bases from V and 3 bases from J; junction bases left unmatched: 8. The CDR3 totals 14 residues. Germline V CDR1 and CDR2: MGHDK, SYGVNS.

V gene TRBV13 combines with J gene TRBJ2-7; 8 bases match TRBD1. This CDR3 has 14 amino acids. The V segment lost 9 bases and the J segment 3 bases; nucleotides outside the gene matches: 10. CDR1 and CDR2 (germline): PRHDT, FYEKMQ (reference sequence). For the CDR3, the DNA is TGTGCCAGTAATCGGCCGGGACAGGACTACGAGCAGTACTTC. This codes for CASNRPGQDYEQYF.

This clone was seen only a few times. V and J are TRBV15 and TRBJ2-5; D is unresolved. Per germline, CDR1 LNHNV and CDR2 YYDKDF (reference sequence). The CDR3 runs 15 residues. V was shortened by 0 bases and J by 0 bases, with 8 bases between the two germline ends. CDR3 protein: CATSRDGQYQETQYF. The CDR3 nucleotides are TGTGCCACCAGCAGAGACGGGCAGTACCAAGAGACCCAGTACTTC.

The chain joins TRBV28 to TRBJ2-5; D is perhaps TRBD1 (6 bases). The germline gives CDR1 MDHEN, CDR2 SYDVKM. Trimming cost V 5 bases and J 2 bases, with 6 bases left between them. CDR3 length: 12 amino acids. CDR3 protein: CASSTGQETQYF. The CDR3, as DNA: TGTGCCAGCAGTACAGGGCAAGAGACCCAGTACTTC.

This chain joins TRBV30 and TRBJ1-1, with D perhaps matching TRBD1 (6 bases). V was trimmed by 3 bases and J by 3 bases, leaving 11 bases between them. Per germline, CDR1 GTSNPN and CDR2 SVGIG (reference sequence). The CDR3 runs to 13 residues. CDR3 sequence (DNA): TGTGCCTGGAGCCAGGGGACGGACACTGAAGCTTTCTTT. Its protein product is CAWSQGTDTEAFF. Based on the CDR3 plus reference TRBV30 and TRBJ1-1, the full variable domain is SQTIHQWPATLVQPVGSPLSLECTVEGTSNPNLYWYRQAAGRGLQLLFYSVGIGQISSEVPQNLSASRPQDRQFILSSKKLLLSDSGFYLCAWSQGTDTEAFFGQGTRLTVV.

This rearrangement joins TRBV9 to TRBJ1-1, with D possibly matching TRBD1 (5 bases). V lost 0 bases and J lost 8, with 20 bases in between. Germline V gene sequence: CDR1 SGDLS, CDR2 YYNGEE. The CDR3 is made up of 16 amino acids. CDR3 nucleotide sequence: TGTGCCAGCAGCGTAGGAGGGGAACTTCGGGACTCCGAAGCTTTCTTT. It yields the protein CASSVGGELRDSEAFF.

This clone appeared a few times. The rearrangement uses TRBV18 and TRBJ2-5; D might be TRBD1 (7 bases). Looked up from germline, CDR1 is KGHSH and CDR2 is LQKENI. V was cut by 1 base and J by 1 base, with 13 bases left in between. The CDR3 length is 16 residues. This CDR3 is CASSPRGGGPQETQYF. The CDR3 region has the DNA TGTGCCAGCTCACCACGCGGAGGGGGCCCCCAAGAGACCCAGTACTTC.

About this clone itself: Additional DNA sequences in this sample encode the identical CDR3. V usage is TRBV29-1 and J usage is TRBJ2-5; D unclear. Per the germline V gene, CDR1 is SQVTM and CDR2 is ANQGSEA. The V end lost 4 bases, the J end lost 3 bases, and 3 bases lay between the germline ends. CDR3 length: 10 residues. The CDR3 nucleotides read TGCAGCGTTGCCGAAGAGACCCAGTACTTC. This translates into CSVAEETQYF.

The sample holds a few counts of this clone. The genes are TRBV29-1 and TRBJ2-5; D is possibly TRBD1 or TRBD2 (5 bases each). Germline V CDR1 and CDR2: SQVTM, ANQGSEA. The CDR3 has 14 amino acids. The V end was cut by 5 bases, the J end by 0 bases, with 13 bases between. The CDR3 spells CSVIRDRYQETQYF. In DNA, the CDR3 is TGCAGCGTTATCCGGGACCGGTACCAAGAGACCCAGTACTTC. The variable domain in full, with the rest retrieved from reference TRBV29-1 and TRBJ2-5, is SAVISQKPSRDICQRGTSLTIQCQVDSQVTMMFWYRQQPGQSLTLIATANQGSEATYESGFVIDKFPISRPNLTFSTLTVSNMSPEDSSIYLCSVIRDRYQETQYFGPGTRLLVL.

The chain couples TRBV15 to TRBJ2-3, with 8 bases aligning to TRBD1. Per germline, CDR1 LNHNV and CDR2 YYDKDF (reference sequence). The CDR3 loop spans 15 amino acids. Trimming removed 4 bases from V and 2 bases from J; junction bases left unmatched: 5. CDR3 sequence (DNA): TGTGCCACCAGCATCAGGGGGCGCGTCACAGATACGCAGTATTTT. It yields the protein CATSIRGRVTDTQYF.

The rearrangement uses TRBV30 and TRBJ2-7; TRBD1 matches 10 bases. After removal of 2 bases from V and 9 bases from J, the junction contained 7 bases not matched to a gene. The germline V gene encodes CDR1 GTSNPN and CDR2 SVGIG (reference sequence). There are 13 residues in the CDR3. The DNA for the CDR3 is TGTGCCTGGAGTATTAGGGACAGGGGAAGGCAGTACTTC. This sequence encodes CAWSIRDRGRQYF.

This clone appeared a few times. This chain links TRBV25-1 with TRBJ1-1; no clear D gene. The CDR3 consists of 13 residues. Trimming took off 1 base at V and 3 bases at J, with 6 bases between the two ends. Germline assignment: CDR1 MGHDK and CDR2 SYGVNS. This CDR3 is CASSEWADTEAFF. The DNA for the CDR3 is TGTGCCAGCAGTGAATGGGCCGACACTGAAGCTTTCTTT.

The rearrangement joins TRBV5-1 to TRBJ2-6; D may be TRBD1 (5 bases). V was cut by 2 bases and J by 4 bases, with 16 bases left in between. Germline V lookup: CDR1 SGHRS, CDR2 YFSETQ. There are 17 residues in the CDR3. In nucleotides, the CDR3 is TGCGCCAGCAGCTTATGGGCAGGGTCCCCCGGGGCCAACGTCCTGACTTTC. It specifies CASSLWAGSPGANVLTF.

V and J are TRBV10-3 and TRBJ2-3, with 10 bases fitting TRBD1. The V gene's germline CDR1 is ENHRY and CDR2 SYGVKD. The CDR3 runs to 14 residues. V lost 8 bases and J lost 3; bases outside the gene matches: 5. The CDR3 spells CAIGPGQGTDTQYF. In nucleotides, the CDR3 is TGTGCCATCGGCCCGGGACAGGGGACAGATACGCAGTATTTT.

J is TRBJ2-5 and V is TRBV15; 8 nucleotides align to TRBD2. V was pared by 0 bases and J by 4 bases, with 7 bases of the junction left unmatched. Per the germline V gene, CDR1 is LNHNV and CDR2 is YYDKDF (reference sequence). This CDR3 has 16 residues. Here the CDR3 reads CATSRDRGGNRETQYF. In DNA form, the CDR3 reads TGTGCCACCAGCAGAGATCGGGGGGGTAATCGAGAGACCCAGTACTTC.

The chain links TRBV5-6 to TRBJ2-1; TRBD2 agrees at 8 bases. The length of the CDR3 is 13 residues. CDR1 SGHDT and CDR2 YYEEEE come from the germline V gene. V was pared by 3 bases and J by 12 bases, with 8 bases of the junction left unmatched. CDR3 nucleotides: TGTGCCAGCAGCTCCGCGGGGGGTCCCCGGCAGTTCTTC. This codes for CASSSAGGPRQFF.

V is TRBV19 and J is TRBJ2-5, with 7 bases fitting TRBD2. The CDR3 sequence is 14 residues long. Trimming cost V 4 bases and J 1 base; bases outside gene matches: 3. The germline V gene has CDR1 LNHDA and CDR2 SQIVND (reference sequence). The CDR3 loop reads CASSTREAQETQYF. The CDR3 DNA sequence: TGTGCCAGTAGTACCCGGGAGGCCCAAGAGACCCAGTACTTC.

This rearrangement joins TRBV7-9 to TRBJ2-7, with no clear D. Trimming left V 5 bases short and J 2 bases short, with 13 bases between. The length of the CDR3 is 14 residues. Per the germline V gene, CDR1 is SEHNR and CDR2 is FQNEAQ (reference sequence). CDR3 region: CASSKRTAPYEQYF. The DNA for the CDR3 is TGTGCCAGCAGCAAAAGGACGGCCCCCTACGAGCAGTACTTC.

The CDR3 sequence is CASSLAGEQETQYF. The CDR3 bases are TGCGCCAGCAGCTTGGCCGGGGAACAAGAGACCCAGTACTTC. The V gene is TRBV5-1, the J gene TRBJ2-5; possibly TRBD2 for D (5 bases). The V end was cut by 0 bases, the J end by 2 bases, with 8 bases between. Germline V lookup: CDR1 SGHRS, CDR2 YFSETQ. CDR3 length equals 14 residues.

The chain carries TRBV18 and TRBJ1-5; 8 bases fit TRBD1. The CDR3 is 15 residues long. The germline V gene has CDR1 KGHSH and CDR2 LQKENI. Trimming removed 6 bases from V and 0 bases from J; junction bases left unmatched: 4. CDR3 DNA: TGTGCCAGCTCCTCGACAGGGGATAGCAATCAGCCCCAGCATTTT. Protein: CASSSTGDSNQPQHF.